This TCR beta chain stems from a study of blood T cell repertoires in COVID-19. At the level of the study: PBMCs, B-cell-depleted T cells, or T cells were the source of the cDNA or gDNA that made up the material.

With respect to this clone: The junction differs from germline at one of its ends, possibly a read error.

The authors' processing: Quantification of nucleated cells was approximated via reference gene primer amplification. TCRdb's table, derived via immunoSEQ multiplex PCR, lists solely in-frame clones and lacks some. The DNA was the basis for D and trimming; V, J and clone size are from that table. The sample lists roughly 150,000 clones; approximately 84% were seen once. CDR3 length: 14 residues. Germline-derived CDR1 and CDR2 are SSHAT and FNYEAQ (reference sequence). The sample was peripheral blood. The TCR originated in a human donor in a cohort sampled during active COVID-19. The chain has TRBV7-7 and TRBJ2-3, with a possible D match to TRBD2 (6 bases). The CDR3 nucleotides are TGTGCTAGCAGCTCTGGGGGGAGGACAGATACGCAGTATTTT. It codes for CASSSGGRTDTQYF.